Described below is a single T cell receptor (beta chain) sequence and its context. The data were taken from a study of blood T cell repertoires in COVID-19. Study-wide background: The United States, Italy and Spain provided the acute and convalescent COVID-19 samples. Sample material is recorded as cDNA or gDNA derived from T cells, B-cell-depleted T cells, or PBMCs.

Per the original methods: It was from reference gene primer amplification that nucleated cell counts were estimated. Measured with immunoSEQ multiplex PCR; TCRdb has only the in-frame clones, and not every one. That table is the source of V, J and clone size, and D and trimming were worked out from the DNA. The sample yields more than 95,000 clones, around four fifths seen once. V lost 5 bases and J 7 bases, leaving 12 bases between the germline ends. The length of the CDR3 is 13 residues. Per germline, CDR1 SEHNR and CDR2 FQNEAQ (reference sequence). The TCR sequence derives from a man older than 75 with COVID-19, enrolled during active disease. The sequencing input was peripheral blood. The rearrangement joins TRBV7-9 to TRBJ1-5, with a weak D call TRBD1 (6 bases). For the CDR3, the DNA is TGTGCCAGCAGCGCCGGGACAACCCAGCCCCAGCATTTT. Amino acid sequence: CASSAGTTQPQHF. Looking up the rest from reference TRBV7-9 and TRBJ1-5 gives the full variable domain: DTGVSQNPRHKITKRGQNVTFRCDPISEHNRLYWYRQTLGQGPEFLTYFQNEAQLEKSRLLSDRFSAERPKGSFSTLEIQRTEQGDSAMYLCASSAGTTQPQHFGDGTRLSIL.